This T cell receptor (beta chain) was identified in a study of blood T cell repertoires in COVID-19. On the study more broadly: From the United States, Italy and Spain came samples of acute and convalescent COVID-19. Sources were T cells, B-cell-depleted T cells, or PBMCs; the material itself was cDNA or gDNA.

Per the original methods: Estimates of nucleated cell counts were drawn from the amplification of reference gene primers. TCRdb's table, derived via immunoSEQ multiplex PCR, lists solely in-frame clones and lacks some. The DNA was the basis for D and trimming; V, J and clone size are from that table. This sample has fewer than 80,000 clones, with around 90% found just once. The TCR originated in a human donor in a cohort sampled during active COVID-19. Sequencing was performed on peripheral blood.

This CDR3 reads CASSLESLEGNEQFF. In DNA, the CDR3 is TGCGCCAGCAGCTTGGAATCACTAGAAGGCAATGAGCAGTTCTTC. This chain joins TRBV5-1 and TRBJ2-1, with TRBD2 as a possible D gene (5 bases). Trimming pared 0 bases from V and 6 bases from J, leaving 13 bases between. The germline V gene encodes CDR1 SGHRS and CDR2 YFSETQ. The CDR3 extends over 15 amino acids.